The rows below give T cell receptor beta chains drawn from one sample of a study of T cell repertoires in cytomegalovirus infection. Which antigens these TCRs recognize remains unknown. TCRdb processed the reads anew with MiXCR; each CDR3 protein has one entry. This table has around 340,000 distinct CDR3 sequences, 25% to 35% appearing once. Sequencing was performed on cultured PBMCs, taken from culture after CMV antigen stimulation. All receptors come from a human donor in good health (CMV status not recorded). Some clones in this sample may be carry-over from other donors' samples. Each CDR3 is given with its conserved first and last residue. The D gene is left open where the match is weak. Only some rows state a clone size, as once, few, many or a class for expanded clones.

TRBJ2-2 - TRBD2 TRBV7-2 TGTGCCAGCAGTCGCGGCTTGGGAGGGACCGGGGAGCTGTTTTTT CASSRGLGGTGELFF
TRBJ2-3 - - TRBV29-1 TGCAGCGTTGAAGCCCGGCTCACAGATACGCAGTATTTT CSVEARLTDTQYF
TRBJ2-7 - - TRBV25-1 TGTGCCAGCAGTGGATGGACAGCCTACGAGCAGTACTTC CASSGWTAYEQYF
TRBJ1-1 - - TRBV7-9 TGTGCCAGCAGTAACCAGGGGTACACTGAAGCTTTCTTT CASSNQGYTEAFF
TRBJ1-1 few - TRBV7-3 TGTGCCAGCAGCTCGACGGGGGGAAAGAACACTGAAGCTTTCTTT CASSSTGGKNTEAFF
TRBJ1-1 - - TRBV3-1 TGTGCCAGCAGCCATTTCGGTGAGGGCACTGAAGCTTTCTTT CASSHFGEGTEAFF
TRBJ2-5 - TRBD2 TRBV6-2/TRBV6-3 TGTGCCAGCAGTCACACGGGGAGGGGAGAGACCCAGTACTTC CASSHTGRGETQYF
TRBJ2-1 many TRBD2 TRBV7-6 TGTGCCAGCAGCTCGACTAGCGGCTATGAGCAGTTCTTC CASSSTSGYEQFF
TRBJ1-6 - - TRBV12-3/TRBV12-4 TGTGCCAGCAGTCCAGCTCAGGGAAACGATTCACCCCTCCACTTT CASSPAQGNDSPLHF
TRBJ2-1 many TRBD1 TRBV7-2 TGTGCCAGCAGTCGGGACAGCTCCTACAATGAGCAGTTCTTC CASSRDSSYNEQFF
TRBJ1-6 few TRBD1 TRBV5-8 TGTGCCAGCAGCCCCCGACAGGGCTATAATTCACCCCTCCACTTT CASSPRQGYNSPLHF
TRBJ2-1 - TRBD2 TRBV20-1 TGCAGTGCTAACCCGGGAGGGACCTACAATGAGCAGTTCTTC CSANPGGTYNEQFF
TRBJ1-3 - - TRBV6-2/TRBV6-3 TGTGCCAGCAGTTACTCGCGGACCAGGGGAGACAGAATGCGTTTT CASSYSRTRGDRMRF
TRBJ1-1 - TRBD1 TRBV5-6 TGTGCCAGCAGCTCAGACAGGGGAAGGGGCACTGAAGCTTTCTTT CASSSDRGRGTEAFF
TRBJ1-5 few - TRBV6-2/TRBV6-3 TGTGCCAGCAGCTCGGACCAGGGCTTTCTACCCCAGCATTTT CASSSDQGFLPQHF
TRBJ2-5 few TRBD1 TRBV20-1 TGCAGTGCTCTTCAGGGGGCCGGAGGGGAGACCCAGTACTTC CSALQGAGGETQYF
TRBJ1-1 few - TRBV4-2 TGTGCCAGCAGCCAAGATGGCAAGATGAACACTGAAGCTTTCTTT CASSQDGKMNTEAFF
TRBJ2-3 - - TRBV5-1 TGCGCCAGCAGCTTGGAAGGCCAGGGGCCAGATACGCAGTATTTT CASSLEGQGPDTQYF
TRBJ1-4 - - TRBV6-6 TGTGCCAGCAGTTACATAGAAGAAAAACTGTTTTTT CASSYIEEKLFF
TRBJ1-2 - TRBD1 TRBV28 TGTGCCAGCAGTTCGACAGGGCTCGGTGGCTACACCTTC CASSSTGLGGYTF
TRBJ1-1 - - TRBV6-5 TGTGCCAGCAGTTACGGCACGGCTCAGGGGACTGAAGCTTTCTTT CASSYGTAQGTEAFF
TRBJ2-3 few TRBD1 TRBV27 TGTGCCAGCTTGCCCTGGCAGGGGGCAGATACGCAGTATTTT CASLPWQGADTQYF
TRBJ1-5 many - TRBV7-6 TGTGCCAGCAGCTTGGAAGAGGGGGAGATGCCCCAGCATTTT CASSLEEGEMPQHF
TRBJ2-1 few TRBD2 TRBV28 TGTGCCAGCAGCCAACGGCGGGAGAGCTCCTACAATGAGCAGTTCTTC CASSQRRESSYNEQFF